The sequence of this TCR beta chain was determined in a study of naive and memory T cell subsets. This clonotype was picked up many times. Its matching antigen is unknown. Study-wide points: Findings for naive and memory subsets could not be checked against ground truth. Clonotypes here are unpaired alpha or beta chain sequences.

Two oligonucleotides, mixed equimolar, formed the beta constant-region primer covering TRBC1 and TRBC2. A 12-nucleotide UMI and the SP2 primer were added to the cDNA 3' end by oligonucleotide ligation. Four rounds of PCR amplified the ligated cDNA using nested alpha and beta constant-region primers plus SP2. TCRdb independently ran MiXCR on the UMI-ligation and nested PCR reads; one entry per CDR3 protein. The sample includes approximately 82,000 distinct CDR3 sequences, approximately 6.5% seen only once; the top ten take roughly 1.6%. Deletions cut 5 bases from V and 5 bases from J, with 13 bases between. The germline V gene has CDR1 SGHAT and CDR2 FQDESV (reference sequence). This CDR3 region has 13 residues.

The receptor's source is a human donor in good health. This rearrangement joins TRBV11-1 to TRBJ2-7; possibly TRBD2 for D (5 bases). Input material: central memory CD4+ T cells from blood. CDR3 DNA: TGTGCCAGCAGCCGAACTAGTAGCCACGAGCAGTACTTC. Amino acid sequence: CASSRTSSHEQYF.